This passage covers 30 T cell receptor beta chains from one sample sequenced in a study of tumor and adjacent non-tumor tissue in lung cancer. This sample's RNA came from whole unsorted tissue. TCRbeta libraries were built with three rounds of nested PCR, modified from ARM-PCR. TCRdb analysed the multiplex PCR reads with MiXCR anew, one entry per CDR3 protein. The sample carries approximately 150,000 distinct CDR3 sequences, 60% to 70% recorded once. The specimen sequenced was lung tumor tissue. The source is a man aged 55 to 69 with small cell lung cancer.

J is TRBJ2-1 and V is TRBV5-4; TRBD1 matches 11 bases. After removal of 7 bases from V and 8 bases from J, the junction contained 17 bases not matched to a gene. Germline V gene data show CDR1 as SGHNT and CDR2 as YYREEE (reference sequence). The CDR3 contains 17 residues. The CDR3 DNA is TGTGCCAGCTGCAAGGGACAGGGGGTGTTCCGGGCCTATGAGCAGTTCTTC. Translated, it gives CASCKGQGVFRAYEQFF.

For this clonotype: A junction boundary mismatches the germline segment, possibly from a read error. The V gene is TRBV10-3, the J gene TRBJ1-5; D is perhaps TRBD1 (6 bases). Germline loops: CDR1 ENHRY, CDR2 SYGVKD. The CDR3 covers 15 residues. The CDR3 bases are TGTGCCTTCAGCGAGGGACATAATAGCTATCAGCCCCAGCATTTT. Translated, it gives CAFSEGHNSYQPQHF.

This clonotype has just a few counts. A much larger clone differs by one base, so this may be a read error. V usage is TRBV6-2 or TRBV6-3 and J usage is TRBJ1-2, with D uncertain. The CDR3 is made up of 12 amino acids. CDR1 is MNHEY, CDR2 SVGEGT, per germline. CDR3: CASSSGYYDYTF. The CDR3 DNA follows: TGTGCCAGCAGTTCAGGCTACTATGACTACACCTTC.

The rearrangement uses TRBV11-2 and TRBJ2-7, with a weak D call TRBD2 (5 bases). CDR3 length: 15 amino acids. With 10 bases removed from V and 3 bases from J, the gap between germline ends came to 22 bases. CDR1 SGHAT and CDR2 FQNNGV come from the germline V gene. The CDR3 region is CAIILDTGSYYEQYV. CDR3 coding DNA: TGTGCCATCATCTTAGATACGGGGAGCTACTACGAGCAGTACGTC.

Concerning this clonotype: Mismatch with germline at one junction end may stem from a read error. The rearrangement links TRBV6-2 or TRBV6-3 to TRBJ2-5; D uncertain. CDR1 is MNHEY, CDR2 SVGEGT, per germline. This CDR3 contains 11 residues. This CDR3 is CASSIEETQCF. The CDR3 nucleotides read TGTGCCAGCAGTATTGAGGAGACCCAGTGCTTC.

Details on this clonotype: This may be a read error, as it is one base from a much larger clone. The CDR3 nucleotides read TGCAATGCTAGAGTTCTAGCGGCAACTCGGTCCTACAATGAGCAGTTCTTC. Its protein is CNARVLAATRSYNEQFF. The V gene is TRBV20-1, the J gene TRBJ2-1; TRBD2 matches at 7 bases. Germline lookup yields CDR1 DFQATT and CDR2 SNEGSKA (reference sequence). CDR3 length: 17 amino acids.

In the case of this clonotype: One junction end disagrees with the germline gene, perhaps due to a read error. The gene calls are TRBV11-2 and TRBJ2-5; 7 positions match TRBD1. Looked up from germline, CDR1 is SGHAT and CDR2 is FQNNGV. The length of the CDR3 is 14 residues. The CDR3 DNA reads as TGTGTCAGCAGCCAAAACAGGGGTCGTGAGACCCAGTACTTC. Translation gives CVSSQNRGRETQYF.

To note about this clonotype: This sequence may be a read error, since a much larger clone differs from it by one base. The CDR3 protein is CSVEQAGIF. The CDR3, as DNA: TGCAGCGTTGAACAGGCTGGCATCTTC. This chain links TRBV29-1 with TRBJ1-2; D unresolved. Germline CDR1 SQVTM, CDR2 ANQGSEA. The CDR3 covers 9 residues.

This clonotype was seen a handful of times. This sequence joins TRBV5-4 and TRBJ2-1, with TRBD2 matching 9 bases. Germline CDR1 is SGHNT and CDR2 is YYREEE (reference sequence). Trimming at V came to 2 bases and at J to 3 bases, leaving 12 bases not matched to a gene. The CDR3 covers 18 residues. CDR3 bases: TGTGCCAGCAGCTTTAGAGTATCCGCGCGGGAGGGCTACAATGAGCAGTTCTTC. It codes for CASSFRVSAREGYNEQFF.

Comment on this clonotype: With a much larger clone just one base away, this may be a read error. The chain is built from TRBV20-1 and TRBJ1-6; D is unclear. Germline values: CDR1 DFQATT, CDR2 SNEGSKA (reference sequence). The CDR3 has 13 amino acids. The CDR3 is CSAMTEHKSPLHF. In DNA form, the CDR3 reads TGCAGTGCTATGACGGAACATAAATCACCCCTCCACTTT.

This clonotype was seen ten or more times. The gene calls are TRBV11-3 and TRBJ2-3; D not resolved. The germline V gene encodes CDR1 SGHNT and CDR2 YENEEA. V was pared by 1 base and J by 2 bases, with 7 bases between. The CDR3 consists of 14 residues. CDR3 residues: CASSLVAATDTQYF. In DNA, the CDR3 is TGTGCCAGCAGCTTAGTTGCGGCCACAGATACGCAGTATTTT.

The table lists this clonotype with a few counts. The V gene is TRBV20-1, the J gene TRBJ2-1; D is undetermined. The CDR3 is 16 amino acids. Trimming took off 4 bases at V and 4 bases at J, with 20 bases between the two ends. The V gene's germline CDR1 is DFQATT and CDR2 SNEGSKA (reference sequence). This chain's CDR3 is CSAIGGLPRRYNEQFF. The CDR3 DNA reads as TGCAGTGCTATCGGTGGGCTACCCCGACGATACAATGAGCAGTTCTTC.

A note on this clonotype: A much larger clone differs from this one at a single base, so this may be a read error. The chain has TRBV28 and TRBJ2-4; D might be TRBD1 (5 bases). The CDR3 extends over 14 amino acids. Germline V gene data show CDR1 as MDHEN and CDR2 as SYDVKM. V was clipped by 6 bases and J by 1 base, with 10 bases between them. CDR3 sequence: CASRSGCAKNIQYF. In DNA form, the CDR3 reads TGTGCCAGCAGATCAGGGTGTGCCAAAAACATTCAGTACTTC.

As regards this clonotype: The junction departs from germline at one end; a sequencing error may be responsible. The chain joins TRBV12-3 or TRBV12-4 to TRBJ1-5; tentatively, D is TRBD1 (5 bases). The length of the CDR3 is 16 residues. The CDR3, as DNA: TGTGCCTGCAGTTCGGAGGGACGGTTTGTGAATAAGCCCCAGCATTTT. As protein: CACSSEGRFVNKPQHF.

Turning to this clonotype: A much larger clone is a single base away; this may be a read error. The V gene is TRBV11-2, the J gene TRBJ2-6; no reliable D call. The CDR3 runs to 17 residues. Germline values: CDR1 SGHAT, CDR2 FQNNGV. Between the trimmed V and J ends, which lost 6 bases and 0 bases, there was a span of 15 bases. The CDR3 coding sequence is TGTGCCAGCAGGCCCGTAGGGATTGGCTCTGGGGCCAACGTCCTGACTTTC. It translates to CASRPVGIGSGANVLTF. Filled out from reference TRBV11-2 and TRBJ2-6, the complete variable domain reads EAGVAQSPRYKIIEKRQSVAFWCNPISGHATLYWYQQILGQGPKLLIQFQNNGVVDDSQLPKDRFSAERLKGVDSTLKIQPAKLEDSAVYLCASRPVGIGSGANVLTFGAGSRLTVL.

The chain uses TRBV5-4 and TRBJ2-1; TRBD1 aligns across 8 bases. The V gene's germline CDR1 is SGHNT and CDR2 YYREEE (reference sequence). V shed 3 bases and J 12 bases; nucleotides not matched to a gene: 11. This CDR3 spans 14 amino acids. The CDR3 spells CASSSRQGPGVQFF. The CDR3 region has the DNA TGTGCCAGCAGCTCCCGACAGGGGCCCGGTGTGCAGTTCTTC.

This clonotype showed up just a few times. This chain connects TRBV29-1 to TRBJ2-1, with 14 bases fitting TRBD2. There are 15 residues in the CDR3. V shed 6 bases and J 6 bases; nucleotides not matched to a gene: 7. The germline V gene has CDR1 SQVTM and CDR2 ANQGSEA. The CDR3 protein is CSVKGLAGEVNEQFF. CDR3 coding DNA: TGCAGCGTAAAGGGACTAGCGGGAGAGGTCAATGAGCAGTTCTTC.

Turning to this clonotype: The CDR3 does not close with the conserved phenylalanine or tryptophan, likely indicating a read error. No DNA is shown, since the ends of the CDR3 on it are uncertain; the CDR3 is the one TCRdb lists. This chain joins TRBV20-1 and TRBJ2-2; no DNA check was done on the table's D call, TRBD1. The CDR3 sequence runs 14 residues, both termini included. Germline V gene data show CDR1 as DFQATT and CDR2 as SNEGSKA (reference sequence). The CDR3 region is CSARQGAGTWEPFY.

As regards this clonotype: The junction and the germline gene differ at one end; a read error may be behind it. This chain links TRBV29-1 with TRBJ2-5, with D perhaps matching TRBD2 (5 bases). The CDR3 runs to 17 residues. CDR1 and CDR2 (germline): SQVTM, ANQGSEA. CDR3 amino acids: CGVQDGSAIGRQETQYF. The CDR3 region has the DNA TGCGGCGTTCAGGATGGGAGCGCGATCGGCCGCCAAGAGACCCAGTACTTC.

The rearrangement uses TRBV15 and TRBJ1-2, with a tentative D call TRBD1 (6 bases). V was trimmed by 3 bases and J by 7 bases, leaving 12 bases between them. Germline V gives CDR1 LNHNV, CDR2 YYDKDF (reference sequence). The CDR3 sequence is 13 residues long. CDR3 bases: TGTGCCACCAGCAGCAGAACAGGGTTTGGCTACACCTTC. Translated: CATSSRTGFGYTF.

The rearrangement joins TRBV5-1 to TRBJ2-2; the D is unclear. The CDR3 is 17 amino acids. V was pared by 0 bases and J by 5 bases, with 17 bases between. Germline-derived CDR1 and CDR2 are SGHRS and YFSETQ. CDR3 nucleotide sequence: TGCGCCAGCAGCTTGGTTGGAGTTGGGGTTTATACCGGGGAGCTGTTTTTT. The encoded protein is CASSLVGVGVYTGELFF. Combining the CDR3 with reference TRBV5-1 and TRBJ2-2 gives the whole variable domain KAGVTQTPRYLIKTRGQQVTLSCSPISGHRSVSWYQQTPGQGLQFLFEYFSETQRNKGNFPGRFSGRQFSNSRSEMNVSTLELGDSALYLCASSLVGVGVYTGELFFGEGSRLTVL.

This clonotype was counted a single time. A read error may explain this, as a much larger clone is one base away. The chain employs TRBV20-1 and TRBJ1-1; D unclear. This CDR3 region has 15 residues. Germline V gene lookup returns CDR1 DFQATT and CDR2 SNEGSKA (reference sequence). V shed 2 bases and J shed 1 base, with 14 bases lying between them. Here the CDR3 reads CSARYQMGKNTEAFF. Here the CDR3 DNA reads TGCAGTGCTAGATATCAGATGGGAAAGAACACTGAAGCTTTCTTT.

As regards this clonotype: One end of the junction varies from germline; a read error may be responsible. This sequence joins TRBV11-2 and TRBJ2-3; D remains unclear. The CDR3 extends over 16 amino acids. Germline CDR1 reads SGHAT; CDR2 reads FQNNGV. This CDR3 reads CASSFPSTRHTDAQYF. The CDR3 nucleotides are TGTGCCAGCAGCTTCCCCTCAACGAGGCACACAGATGCGCAGTATTTT.

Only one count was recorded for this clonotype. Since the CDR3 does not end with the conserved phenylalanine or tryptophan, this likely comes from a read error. CDR3 sequence (DNA): TGTGCCAGCAGTTTAGAGGGGACTAACACCGGGGAGCTGTTTTTA. It yields the protein CASSLEGTNTGELFL. J is TRBJ2-2 and V is TRBV28; possibly TRBD2 for D (6 bases). The CDR3 loop spans 15 amino acids. V dropped 2 bases and J dropped 2 bases, with 9 bases sitting between them. From germline, CDR1 is MDHEN and CDR2 SYDVKM.

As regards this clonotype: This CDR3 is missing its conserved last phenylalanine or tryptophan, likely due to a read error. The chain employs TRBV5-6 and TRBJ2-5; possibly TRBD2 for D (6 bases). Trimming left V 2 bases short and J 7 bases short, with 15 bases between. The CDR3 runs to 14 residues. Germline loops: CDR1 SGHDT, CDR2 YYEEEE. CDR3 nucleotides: TGTGCCAGCAGCTTCGGAGGGGTCCTAGGGACCCAGTACTCC. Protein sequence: CASSFGGVLGTQYS.

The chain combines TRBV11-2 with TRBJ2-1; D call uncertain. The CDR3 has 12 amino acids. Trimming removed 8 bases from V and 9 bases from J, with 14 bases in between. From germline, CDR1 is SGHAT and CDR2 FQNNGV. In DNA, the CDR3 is TGTGCCAGCGGTGACCCCTCGGGTGAGCAGTTCTTC. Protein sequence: CASGDPSGEQFF.

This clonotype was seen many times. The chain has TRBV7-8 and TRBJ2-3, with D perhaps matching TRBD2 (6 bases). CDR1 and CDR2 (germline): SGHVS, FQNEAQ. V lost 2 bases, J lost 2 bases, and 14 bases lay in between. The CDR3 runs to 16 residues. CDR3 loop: CASSLSLGGYTDTQYF. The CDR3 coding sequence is TGTGCCAGCAGCTTATCCCTTGGGGGGTACACAGATACGCAGTATTTT.

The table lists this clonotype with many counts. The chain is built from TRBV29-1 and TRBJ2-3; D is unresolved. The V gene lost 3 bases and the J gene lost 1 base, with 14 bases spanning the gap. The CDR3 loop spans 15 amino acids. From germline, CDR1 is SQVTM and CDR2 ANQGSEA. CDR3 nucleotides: TGCAGCGTTGACCCCCCCGGACGGGGCACAGATACGCAGTATTTT. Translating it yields CSVDPPGRGTDTQYF.

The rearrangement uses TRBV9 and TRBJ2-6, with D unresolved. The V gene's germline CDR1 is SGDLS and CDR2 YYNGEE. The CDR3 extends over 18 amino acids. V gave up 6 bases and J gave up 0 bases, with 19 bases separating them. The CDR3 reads CASTPRLEPISGANVLTF. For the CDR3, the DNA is TGTGCCAGCACCCCGCGACTGGAGCCCATCTCTGGGGCCAACGTCCTGACTTTC. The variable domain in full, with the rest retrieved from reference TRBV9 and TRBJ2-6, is DSGVTQTPKHLITATGQRVTLRCSPRSGDLSVYWYQQSLDQGLQFLIQYYNGEERAKGNILERFSAQQFPDLHSELNLSSLELGDSALYFCASTPRLEPISGANVLTFGAGSRLTVL.

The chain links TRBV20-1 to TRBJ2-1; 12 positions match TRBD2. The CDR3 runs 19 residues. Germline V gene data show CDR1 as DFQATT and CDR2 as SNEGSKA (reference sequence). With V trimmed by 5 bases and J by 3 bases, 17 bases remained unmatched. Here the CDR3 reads CSASPDGLAGGALYNEQFF. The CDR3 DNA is TGCAGTGCTTCTCCGGACGGTCTAGCGGGAGGGGCCCTCTACAATGAGCAGTTCTTC.